At least ten counts were recorded for the clone carrying this TCR beta chain. Its matching antigen is unknown. This specimen comes from a study of spatial heterogeneity in lung cancer. Across the study: The count of detected beta-chain sequences consistently exceeded that of alpha-chain sequences. In the raw reads, each unique TCR and UMI combination was present more than ten times on average.

Whole-study results and caveats: One measure, the expanded intratumoral alpha and beta TCR count, tracked tumor mutation counts.

Time point meaning: sample taken at primary tumor resection. A total of more than 65 untreated early-stage non-small cell lung cancer patients served as donors. Unsorted whole RNA of tumor, nontumor lung or frozen PBMC was sequenced. TCRdb analysed the 5' RACE reads with MiXCR anew, one entry per CDR3 protein. The repertoire holds under 4,500 distinct CDR3 sequences, about 5.5% seen once, with roughly a fifth in the top ten. CDR1 is SNHLY and CDR2 is FYNNEI in the germline V gene. The CDR3 loop spans 14 amino acids. V lost 5 bases to trimming and J lost 6 bases; unmatched junction nucleotides: 6. The chain couples TRBV2 to TRBJ1-1, with 10 positions matching TRBD1. The clonotype comes from a male donor with early-stage non-small cell lung cancer. The sequences come from lung tumor tissue, collected at surgery. The CDR3 sequence: CASSLTGGGPEAFF. The CDR3 coding sequence is TGTGCCAGCAGTCTGACAGGGGGCGGGCCTGAAGCTTTCTTT.